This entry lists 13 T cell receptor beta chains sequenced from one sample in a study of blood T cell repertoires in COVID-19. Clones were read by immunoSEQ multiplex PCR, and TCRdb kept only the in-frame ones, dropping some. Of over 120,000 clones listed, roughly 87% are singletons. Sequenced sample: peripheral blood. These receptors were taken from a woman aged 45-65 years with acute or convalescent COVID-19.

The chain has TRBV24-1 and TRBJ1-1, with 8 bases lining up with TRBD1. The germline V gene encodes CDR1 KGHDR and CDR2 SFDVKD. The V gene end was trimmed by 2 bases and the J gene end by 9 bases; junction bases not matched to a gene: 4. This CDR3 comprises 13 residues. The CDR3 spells CATSDSFRGQAFF. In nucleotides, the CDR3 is TGTGCCACCAGTGATTCCTTCAGGGGGCAAGCTTTCTTT.

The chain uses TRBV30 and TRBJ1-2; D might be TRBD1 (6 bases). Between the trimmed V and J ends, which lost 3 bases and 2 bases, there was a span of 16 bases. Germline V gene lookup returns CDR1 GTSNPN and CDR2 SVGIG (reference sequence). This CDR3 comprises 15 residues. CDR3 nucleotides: TGTGCCTGGAGAGAACCGGACAGATTGAACTATGGCTACACCTTC. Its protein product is CAWREPDRLNYGYTF.

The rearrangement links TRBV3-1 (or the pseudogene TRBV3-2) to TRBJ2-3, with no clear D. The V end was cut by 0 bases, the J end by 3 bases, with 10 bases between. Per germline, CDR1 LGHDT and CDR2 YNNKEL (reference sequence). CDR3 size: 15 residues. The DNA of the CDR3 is TGTGCCAGCAGCCAAGAAACCCTGGCTACAGATACGCAGTATTTT. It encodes CASSQETLATDTQYF.

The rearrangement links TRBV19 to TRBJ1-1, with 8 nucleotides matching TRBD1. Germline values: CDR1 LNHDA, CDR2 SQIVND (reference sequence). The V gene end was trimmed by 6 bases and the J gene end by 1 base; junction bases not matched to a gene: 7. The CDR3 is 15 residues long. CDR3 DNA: TGTGCCAGTAGGCTGGGACAGGTGTCGAACACTGAAGCTTTCTTT. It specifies CASRLGQVSNTEAFF.

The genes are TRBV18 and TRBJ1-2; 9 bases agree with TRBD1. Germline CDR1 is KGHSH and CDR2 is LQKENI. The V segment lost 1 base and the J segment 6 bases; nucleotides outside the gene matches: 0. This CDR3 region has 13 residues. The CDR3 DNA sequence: TGTGCCAGCTCACCACGACAGGGGGATGGCTACACCTTC. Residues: CASSPRQGDGYTF. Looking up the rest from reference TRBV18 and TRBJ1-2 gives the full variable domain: NAGVMQNPRHLVRRRGQEARLRCSPMKGHSHVYWYRQLPEEGLKFMVYLQKENIIDESGMPKERFSAEFPKEGPSILRIQQVVRGDSAAYFCASSPRQGDGYTFGSGTRLTVV.

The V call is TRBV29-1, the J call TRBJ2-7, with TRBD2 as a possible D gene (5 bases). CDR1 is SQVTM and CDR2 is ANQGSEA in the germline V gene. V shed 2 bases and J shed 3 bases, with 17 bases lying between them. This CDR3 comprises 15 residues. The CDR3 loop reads CSVETPGRTGYEQYF. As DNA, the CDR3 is TGCAGCGTTGAAACCCCTGGCAGGACTGGCTACGAGCAGTACTTC.

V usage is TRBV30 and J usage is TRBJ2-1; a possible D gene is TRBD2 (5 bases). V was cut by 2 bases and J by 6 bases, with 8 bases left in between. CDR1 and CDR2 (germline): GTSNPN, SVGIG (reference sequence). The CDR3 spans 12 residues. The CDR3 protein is CAWSFRGNEQFF. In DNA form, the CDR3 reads TGTGCCTGGAGTTTCCGGGGCAATGAGCAGTTCTTC.

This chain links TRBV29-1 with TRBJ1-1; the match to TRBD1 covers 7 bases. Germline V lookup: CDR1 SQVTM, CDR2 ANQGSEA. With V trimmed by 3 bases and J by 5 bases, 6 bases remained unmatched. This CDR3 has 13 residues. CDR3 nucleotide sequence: TGCAGCGTTGACAGGGGGGCTAGGACTGAAGCTTTCTTT. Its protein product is CSVDRGARTEAFF.

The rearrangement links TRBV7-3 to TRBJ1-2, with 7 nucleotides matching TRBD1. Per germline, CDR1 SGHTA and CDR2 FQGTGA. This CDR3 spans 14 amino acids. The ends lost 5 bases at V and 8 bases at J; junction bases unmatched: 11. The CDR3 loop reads CASSVRQGSLGYTF. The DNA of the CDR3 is TGTGCCAGCAGCGTTCGACAGGGTTCGCTCGGCTACACCTTC.

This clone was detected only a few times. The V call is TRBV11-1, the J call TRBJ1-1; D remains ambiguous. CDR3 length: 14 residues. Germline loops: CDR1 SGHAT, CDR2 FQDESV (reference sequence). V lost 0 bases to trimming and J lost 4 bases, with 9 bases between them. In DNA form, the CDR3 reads TGTGCCAGCAGCTTAGCCTTTCAGTCCACTGAAGCTTTCTTT. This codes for CASSLAFQSTEAFF.

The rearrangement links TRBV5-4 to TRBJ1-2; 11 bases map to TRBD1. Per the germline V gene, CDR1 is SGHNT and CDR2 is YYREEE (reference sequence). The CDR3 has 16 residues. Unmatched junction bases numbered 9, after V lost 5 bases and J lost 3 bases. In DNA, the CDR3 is TGTGCCAGCAGGTCCGGGACAGGGGGTAGTGACTATGGCTACACCTTC. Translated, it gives CASRSGTGGSDYGYTF.

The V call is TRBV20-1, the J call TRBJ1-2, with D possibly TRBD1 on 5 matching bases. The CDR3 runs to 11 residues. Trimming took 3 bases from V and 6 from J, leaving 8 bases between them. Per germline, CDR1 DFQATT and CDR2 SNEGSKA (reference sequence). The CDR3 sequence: CSARRGDGYTF. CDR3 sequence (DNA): TGCAGTGCTAGGCGGGGGGATGGCTACACCTTC.

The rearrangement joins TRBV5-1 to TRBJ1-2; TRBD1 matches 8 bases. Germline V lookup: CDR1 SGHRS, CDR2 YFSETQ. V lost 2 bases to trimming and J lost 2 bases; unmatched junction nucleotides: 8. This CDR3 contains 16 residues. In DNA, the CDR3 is TGCGCCAGCAGCTTTCGGACAGGGCCCCCGAACTATGGCTACACCTTC. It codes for CASSFRTGPPNYGYTF.